This is a list of T cell receptor beta chains from one sample in a study of shared T cell receptors in the human thymus. The table came from immunoSEQ multiplex PCR; TCRdb's copy has only in-frame clones and leaves some out. Of hundreds of thousands of clones in the sample, more than 75% are singletons; the top ten hold around 0.0099%. The same specimen was also included in a second study, on human thymus T cells.

The sample consisted of thymocytes. These receptors were obtained from a boy younger than two with a congenital heart defect. The CDR3 runs from the conserved cysteine through the conserved F or W. Fields, in order: clone size, J gene, D gene, V gene, CDR3 DNA, CDR3 protein. A D gene is named only where the DNA matches it firmly. Expanded clones get a size class; other rows say once, few or many, or leave the size out.

once | TRBJ1-2 | TRBD1 | TRBV5-6 | TGTGCCAGCAGCTTCGGGACAGGGAATACTAACTATGGCTACACCTTC | CASSFGTGNTNYGYTF
. | TRBJ2-7 | TRBD2 | TRBV25-1 | TGTGCCAGCAGTGTAGCGGGAGGGAGGACGCCCTACGAGCAGTACTTC | CASSVAGGRTPYEQYF
. | TRBJ2-3 | . | TRBV18 | TGTGCCAGCTCACCAGGGGGCGGGAGCGCAGATACGCAGTATTTT | CASSPGGGSADTQYF
. | TRBJ2-2 | . | TRBV7-2 | TGTGCCAGCAGCTCTCCGGGTGTTATGAACACCGGGGAGCTGTTTTTT | CASSSPGVMNTGELFF
. | TRBJ2-1 | TRBD2 | TRBV29-1 | TGCAGCGTTGAAGATCGGCTAGCGGGAGGCTATGAGCAGTTCTTC | CSVEDRLAGGYEQFF
once | TRBJ2-1 | . | TRBV27 | TGTGCCAGCAGGTCCGGAGACTCCTACAATGAGCAGTTCTTC | CASRSGDSYNEQFF
. | TRBJ1-1 | . | TRBV7-9 | TGTGCCAGCAGCCCCCAGGAAATCATGAACACTGAAGCTTTCTTT | CASSPQEIMNTEAFF
once | TRBJ2-1 | . | TRBV6-1 | TGTGCCAGCAGTGCCGAGAGTAGCGGTTACAATGAGCAGTTCTTC | CASSAESSGYNEQFF
. | TRBJ2-7 | . | TRBV4-1 | TGCGCCAGCAGCCAAGTTTGGGTCGCTAGCGTACCAAATTTCTACTCCTACGAGCAGTACTTC | CASSQVWVASVPNFYSYEQYF
. | TRBJ1-2 | . | TRBV28 | TGTGCCAGCAGTTTACAGGTTACCCCCAACTATGGCTACACCTTC | CASSLQVTPNYGYTF
. | TRBJ1-2 | TRBD1 | TRBV19 | TGTGCCATTCAGGGGGCAGGAGGCTACACCTTC | CAIQGAGGYTF
. | TRBJ2-7 | . | TRBV15 | TGTGCCACCAGCAGCGGGAGTTACGAGCAGTACTTC | CATSSGSYEQYF
. | TRBJ2-5 | TRBD2 | TRBV2 | TGTGCCAGCAGTGAGGGACTAGCGGGGGACCAAGAGACCCAGTACTTC | CASSEGLAGDQETQYF
. | TRBJ2-1 | TRBD2 | TRBV13 | TGTGCCAGCAGCTTAGGCCCCGGGCTGAGAGGGGTAGCGGGTGCCTACCATGAGCAGTTCTTC | CASSLGPGLRGVAGAYHEQFF
. | TRBJ2-7 | TRBD1 | TRBV4-1 | TGCGCCAGCAGCCAACCGGACAGGCTTGGGTACGAGCAGTACTTC | CASSQPDRLGYEQYF
. | TRBJ2-1 | . | TRBV6-5 | TGTGCCAGCAGTTACTCAGGACAGCCCCCAAATGAGCAGTTCTTC | CASSYSGQPPNEQFF
. | TRBJ1-5 | . | TRBV6-5 | TGTGCCAGCAGTTTGGGCAGGGCGGGCAATCAGCCCCAGCATTTT | CASSLGRAGNQPQHF
. | TRBJ2-7 | TRBD2 | TRBV5-1 | TGCGCCAGCAGCTTTGGTTGGCTAGCGGTACCTCACAGCTCCTACGAGCAGTACTTC | CASSFGWLAVPHSSYEQYF
. | TRBJ1-5 | TRBD1 | TRBV28 | TGTGCCAGCAGTCGGACAGGGGGCTACCAGCCCCAGCATTTT | CASSRTGGYQPQHF
. | TRBJ2-3 | . | TRBV5-1 | TGCGCCAGCAGCTTGGCCTTTGTAGATCCACACAGAGATACGCAGTATTTT | CASSLAFVDPHRDTQYF
. | TRBJ1-1 | TRBD1 | TRBV28 | TGTGCCAGCAGCACTCAGGGGGCCGAGGCTTTCTTT | CASSTQGAEAFF
. | TRBJ2-7 | TRBD2 | TRBV11-2 | TGTGCCAGCAGCTTACCGACAGAGCAGCGGGAGACGCAAACCTACGAGCAGTACTTC | CASSLPTEQRETQTYEQYF
. | TRBJ1-5 | TRBD1 | TRBV27 | TGTGCCAGCAGCCCAAGTCCCGGGACAGAATCTAATCAGCCCCAGCATTTT | CASSPSPGTESNQPQHF
. | TRBJ2-7 | . | TRBV29-1 | TGCAGCGCTGCCCCGGACAGCTCCTACGAGCAGTACTTC | CSAAPDSSYEQYF
few | TRBJ2-3 | TRBD2 | TRBV4-1 | TGCGCCAGCAGCCAAAGACAGGCCCAGCGGGAGAGACCTAGCACAGATACGCAGTATTTT | CASSQRQAQRERPSTDTQYF
few | TRBJ2-7 | TRBD2 | TRBV5-4 | TGTGCCAGCAGCTTTCCGCCGCGGGGGGCGGGAGGCGCCTACGAGCAGTACTTC | CASSFPPRGAGGAYEQYF
once | TRBJ1-2 | TRBD1 | TRBV7-9 | TGTGCCAGCAGCCCCGTCGGACAGGCTAACTATGGCTACACCTTC | CASSPVGQANYGYTF
. | TRBJ2-7 | . | TRBV7-9 | TGTGCCAGTAGGGGGGGCTCCTCCTACGAGCAGTACTTC | CASRGGSSYEQYF
. | TRBJ1-1 | TRBD1 | TRBV11-2 | TGTGCCAGCACCAAACCTCGACAGGGCCTGAACACTGAAGCTTTCTTT | CASTKPRQGLNTEAFF
once | TRBJ2-1 | . | TRBV5-1 | TGCGCCAGCAGCCGCGCTTTACCGACTAGTAAAACCTACAATGAGCAGTTCTTC | CASSRALPTSKTYNEQFF
. | TRBJ1-4 | TRBD1 | TRBV28 | TGTGCCAGCAGGGGGTTACCGGGACAGGGGGACGAAAAACTGTTTTTT | CASRGLPGQGDEKLFF
. | TRBJ2-3 | . | TRBV6-9 | TGTGCCAGCACCCTCCCCGCCCAAGGGGGAGTGCAGCAGTATTTT | CASTLPAQGGVQQYF
. | TRBJ2-1 | . | TRBV10-3 | TGTGCCATCAGGACAACAGGGTTGGACAATGAGCAGTTCTTC | CAIRTTGLDNEQFF
. | TRBJ2-1 | TRBD2 | TRBV27 | TGTGCCAGCAGTTTGACTAGCGGGCAAAACAATGAGCAGTTCTTC | CASSLTSGQNNEQFF
. | TRBJ2-3 | TRBD2 | TRBV2 | TGTGCCAGCAGATCCCGACTAGCGGGAGGGCCCTCGGGGGATACGCAGTATTTT | CASRSRLAGGPSGDTQYF
. | TRBJ2-1 | . | TRBV18 | TGTGCCAGCTCACCCCATGCCTCCGAACATTACAATGAGCAGTTCTTC | CASSPHASEHYNEQFF